The 11 T cell receptor beta chains in this list originate from one sample, sequenced in a study of blood T cell repertoires in COVID-19. This table comes from immunoSEQ multiplex PCR, and its TCRdb copy is limited to in-frame clones, with some not included. Here the sample spans 150,000 or so clones, about four fifths being singletons. The sequenced sample consisted of peripheral blood. These receptors all come from a woman in her 70s with COVID-19, enrolled during active disease.

The chain is built from TRBV1 and TRBJ1-3. TRBV1 is a pseudogene. The CDR3 is 21 residues long. The CDR3 loop is CTSSRLDGVKDFRGAGNTIYF. CDR3 coding DNA: TGCACCAGCAGCCGCCTAGACGGGGTAAAGGATTTCCGGGGTGCTGGAAACACCATATATTTT.

With regard to this clone: One end of the junction varies from germline; a read error may be responsible. This chain uses TRBV5-8 with TRBJ1-1; TRBD1 is a possible D gene (6 bases). Germline values: CDR1 SGHTS, CDR2 YDEGEE. This CDR3 contains 13 residues. The chain's CDR3 is CASSFQGNAEAFF. As DNA, the CDR3 is TGTGCCAGCAGCTTCCAGGGGAACGCTGAAGCTTTCTTT.

V and J are TRBV6-2 or TRBV6-3 and TRBJ1-1; D call uncertain. The length of the CDR3 is 16 residues. Germline CDR1 is MNHEY and CDR2 is SVGEGT. Trimming took off 6 bases at V and 0 bases at J, with 17 bases between the two ends. The CDR3 nucleotides read TGTGCCAGCAGCCCTTCCTCGACACTTTTGAACACTGAAGCTTTCTTT. Its translation: CASSPSSTLLNTEAFF.

V usage is TRBV30 and J usage is TRBJ1-3; D is ambiguous. The CDR3 sequence is 12 residues long. Germline-derived CDR1 and CDR2 are GTSNPN and SVGIG (reference sequence). Trimming took 1 base from V and 4 from J, leaving 5 bases between them. CDR3 sequence (DNA): TGTGCCTGGAGTGGGCCGGGAAACACCATATATTTT. Amino acids: CAWSGPGNTIYF.

This rearrangement joins TRBV6-5 to TRBJ2-7; 9 bases fit TRBD2. Germline CDR1 is MNHEY and CDR2 is SVGAGI. The CDR3 has 16 residues. V shed 4 bases and J 2 bases; nucleotides not matched to a gene: 9. CDR3 bases: TGTGCCAGCAGTTGGGGGGGGCTAGCGGGGACCTACGAGCAGTACTTC. Its protein product is CASSWGGLAGTYEQYF.

The chain has TRBV4-2 and TRBJ2-1; 15 bases line up with TRBD2. Germline values: CDR1 LGHNA, CDR2 YNFKEQ. V trimming: 4 bases; J trimming: 0 bases; junction bases outside the gene matches: 7. The CDR3 is 19 residues long. Here the CDR3 DNA reads TGTGCCAGCAGCCCCTCCGGGACTAGCGGGGGGCACTCCTACAATGAGCAGTTCTTC. This codes for CASSPSGTSGGHSYNEQFF.

The chain recombines TRBV28 with TRBJ2-7; D is undetermined. Trimming left V 7 bases short and J 2 bases short, with 9 bases between. There are 12 residues in the CDR3. Per the germline V gene, CDR1 is MDHEN and CDR2 is SYDVKM. For the CDR3, the DNA is TGTGCCAGCAACGCCGGTGCCTACGAGCAGTACTTC. Amino acids: CASNAGAYEQYF.

This clone was detected a few times. The gene calls are TRBV18 and TRBJ2-2; TRBD2 agrees at 12 bases. The CDR3 spans 16 residues. The junction had 2 bases not matched to a gene; V was cut back by 2 bases and J by 4 bases. The germline CDR1 and CDR2 sequences are KGHSH and LQKENI. CDR3: CASSPGLAGSTGELFF. The CDR3 DNA follows: TGTGCCAGCTCACCAGGACTAGCGGGGAGCACCGGGGAGCTGTTTTTT.

The chain is built from TRBV6-1 and TRBJ1-5, with 7 positions matching TRBD1. This CDR3 has 13 amino acids. V was clipped by 3 bases and J by 7 bases; unmatched bases: 3. The germline V gene encodes CDR1 MNHNS and CDR2 SASEGT. The CDR3 reads CASSETGLQPQHF. The DNA of the CDR3 is TGTGCCAGCAGTGAGACAGGGCTACAGCCCCAGCATTTT.

The chain has TRBV2 and TRBJ1-5, with 11 bases aligning to TRBD1. CDR3 length: 18 residues. The V segment lost 6 bases and the J segment 2 bases; nucleotides outside the gene matches: 12. Germline values: CDR1 SNHLY, CDR2 FYNNEI. CDR3 coding DNA: TGTGCCAGCAGCCCTGGACAGGGGGCTGGGGACGGCAATCAGCCCCAGCATTTT. Translation gives CASSPGQGAGDGNQPQHF.

The table lists this clone with a few counts. The V and J genes are TRBV3-1 (or the pseudogene TRBV3-2) and TRBJ1-1; 11 bases agree with TRBD1. Germline V gene sequence: CDR1 LGHDT, CDR2 YNNKEL (reference sequence). V lost 4 bases and J lost 4; bases outside the gene matches: 8. This CDR3 spans 16 amino acids. The CDR3 sequence is CASSPLGQGGGTEAFF. The CDR3, as DNA: TGTGCCAGCAGCCCTCTGGGACAGGGGGGGGGCACTGAAGCTTTCTTT.